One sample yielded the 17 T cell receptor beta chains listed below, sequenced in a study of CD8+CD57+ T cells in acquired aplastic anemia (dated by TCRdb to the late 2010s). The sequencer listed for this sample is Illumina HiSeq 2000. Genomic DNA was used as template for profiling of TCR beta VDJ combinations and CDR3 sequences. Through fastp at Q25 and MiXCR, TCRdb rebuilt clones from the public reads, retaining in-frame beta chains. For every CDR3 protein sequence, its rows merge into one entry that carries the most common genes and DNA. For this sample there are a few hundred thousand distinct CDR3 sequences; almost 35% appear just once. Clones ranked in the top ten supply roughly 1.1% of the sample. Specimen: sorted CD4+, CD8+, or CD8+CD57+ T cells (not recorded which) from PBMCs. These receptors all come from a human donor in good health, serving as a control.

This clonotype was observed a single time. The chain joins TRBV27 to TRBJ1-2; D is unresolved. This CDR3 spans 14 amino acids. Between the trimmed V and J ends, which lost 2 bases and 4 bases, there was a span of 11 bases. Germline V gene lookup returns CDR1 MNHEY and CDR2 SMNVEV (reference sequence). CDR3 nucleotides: TGTGCCAGCAGTTTAAAGGGAGAGGGCTATGGCTACACCTTC. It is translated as CASSLKGEGYGYTF.

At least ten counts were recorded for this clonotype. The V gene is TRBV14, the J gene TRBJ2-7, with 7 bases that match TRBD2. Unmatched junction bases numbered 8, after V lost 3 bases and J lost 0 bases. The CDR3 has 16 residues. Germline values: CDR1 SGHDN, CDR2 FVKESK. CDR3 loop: CASSQSGIAGSYEQYF. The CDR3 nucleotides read TGTGCCAGCAGCCAGAGTGGAATAGCGGGCTCCTACGAGCAGTACTTC.

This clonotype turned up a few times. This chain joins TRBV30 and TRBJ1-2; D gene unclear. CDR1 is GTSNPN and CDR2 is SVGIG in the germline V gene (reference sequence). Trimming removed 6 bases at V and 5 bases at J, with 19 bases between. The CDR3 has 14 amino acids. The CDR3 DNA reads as TGTGCCTGTCGAAGAGACTCTCTGGGGTATGGCTACACCTTC. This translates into CACRRDSLGYGYTF.

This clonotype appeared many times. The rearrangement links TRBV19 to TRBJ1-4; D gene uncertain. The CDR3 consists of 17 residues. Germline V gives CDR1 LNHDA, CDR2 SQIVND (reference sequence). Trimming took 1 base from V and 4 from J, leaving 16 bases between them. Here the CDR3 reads CASSIVGSPTDNEKLFF. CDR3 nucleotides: TGTGCCAGTAGTATAGTAGGCAGCCCTACCGATAATGAAAAACTGTTTTTT. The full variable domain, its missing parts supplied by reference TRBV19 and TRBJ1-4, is DGGITQSPKYLFRKEGQNVTLSCEQNLNHDAMYWYRQDPGQGLRLIYYSQIVNDFQKGDIAEGYSVSREKKESFPLTVTSAQKNPTAFYLCASSIVGSPTDNEKLFFGSGTQLSVL.

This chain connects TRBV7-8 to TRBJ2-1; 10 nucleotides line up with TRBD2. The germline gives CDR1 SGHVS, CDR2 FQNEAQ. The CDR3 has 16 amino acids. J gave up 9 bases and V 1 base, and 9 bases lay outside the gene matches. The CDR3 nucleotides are TGTGCCAGCAGCTTAGTGGCTAGCGGGGGCAGGAGTGAGCAGTTCTTC. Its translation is CASSLVASGGRSEQFF.

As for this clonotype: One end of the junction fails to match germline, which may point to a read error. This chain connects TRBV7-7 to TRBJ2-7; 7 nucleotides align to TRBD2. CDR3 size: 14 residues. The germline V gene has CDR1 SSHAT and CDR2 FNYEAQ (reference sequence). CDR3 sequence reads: CASSLVEGGLEQCF. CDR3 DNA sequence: TGTGCCAGCAGCTTAGTTGAGGGAGGGCTCGAGCAGTGCTTC.

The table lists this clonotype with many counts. CDR3 DNA sequence: TGCAGTGCTGCAATCGACTTGAGGTCGGGTGAGCAGTTCTTC. Translating gives CSAAIDLRSGEQFF. This rearrangement joins TRBV20-1 to TRBJ2-1; D remains unclear. Germline-derived CDR1 and CDR2 are DFQATT and SNEGSKA (reference sequence). The ends were cut back, 5 bases at V and 9 bases at J, with 20 bases in the middle. This CDR3 contains 14 residues.

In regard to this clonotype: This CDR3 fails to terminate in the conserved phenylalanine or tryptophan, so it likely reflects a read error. This chain's CDR3 is CSANPAGTGMVWEAFL. CDR3 nucleotide sequence: TGCAGTGCTAACCCCGCCGGGACAGGGATGGTCTGGGAAGCTTTCTTA. This chain links TRBV20-1 with TRBJ1-1; TRBD1 agrees at 9 bases. Looked up from germline, CDR1 is DFQATT and CDR2 is SNEGSKA (reference sequence). Trimming took 4 bases from V and 8 from J; bases not matched to a gene: 17. The CDR3 runs 16 residues.

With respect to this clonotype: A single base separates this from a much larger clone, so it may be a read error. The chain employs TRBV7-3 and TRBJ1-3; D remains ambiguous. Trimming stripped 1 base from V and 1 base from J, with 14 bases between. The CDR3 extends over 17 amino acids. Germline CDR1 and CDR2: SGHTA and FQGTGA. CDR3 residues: CASSLRSGRISGNTIYF. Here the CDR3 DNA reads TGTGCCAGCAGCTTAAGGAGTGGACGGATATCTGGAAACACCATATATTTT.

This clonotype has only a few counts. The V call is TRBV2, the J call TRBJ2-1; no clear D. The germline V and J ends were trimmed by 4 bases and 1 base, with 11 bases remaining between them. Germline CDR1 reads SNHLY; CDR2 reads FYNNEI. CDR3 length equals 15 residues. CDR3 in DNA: TGTGCCAGCAGTGGCGACGATCCGTCCTACAATGAGCAGTTCTTC. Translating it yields CASSGDDPSYNEQFF.

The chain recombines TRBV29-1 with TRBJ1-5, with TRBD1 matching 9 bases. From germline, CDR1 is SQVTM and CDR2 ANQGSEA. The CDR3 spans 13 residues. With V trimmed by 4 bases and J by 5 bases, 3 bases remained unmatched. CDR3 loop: CSVGTGVDQPQHF. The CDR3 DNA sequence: TGCAGCGTTGGGACAGGGGTCGATCAGCCCCAGCATTTT. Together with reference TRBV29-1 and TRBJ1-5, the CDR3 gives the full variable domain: SAVISQKPSRDICQRGTSLTIQCQVDSQVTMMFWYRQQPGQSLTLIATANQGSEATYESGFVIDKFPISRPNLTFSTLTVSNMSPEDSSIYLCSVGTGVDQPQHFGDGTRLSIL.

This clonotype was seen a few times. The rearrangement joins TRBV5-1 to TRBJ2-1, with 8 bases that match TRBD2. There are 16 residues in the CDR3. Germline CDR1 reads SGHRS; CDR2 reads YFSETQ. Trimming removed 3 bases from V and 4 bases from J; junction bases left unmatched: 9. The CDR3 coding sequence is TGCGCCAGCAGCTCGGGGGGGACAAACTATTACAATGAGCAGTTCTTC. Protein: CASSSGGTNYYNEQFF. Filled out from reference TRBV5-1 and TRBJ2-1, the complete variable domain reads KAGVTQTPRYLIKTRGQQVTLSCSPISGHRSVSWYQQTPGQGLQFLFEYFSETQRNKGNFPGRFSGRQFSNSRSEMNVSTLELGDSALYLCASSSGGTNYYNEQFFGPGTRLTVL.

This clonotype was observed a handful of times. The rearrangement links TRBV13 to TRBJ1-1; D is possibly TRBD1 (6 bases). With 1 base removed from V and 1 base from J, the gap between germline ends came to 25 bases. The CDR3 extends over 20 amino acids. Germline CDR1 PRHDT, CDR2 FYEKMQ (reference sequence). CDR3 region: CASSLDVVRGQPPRNTEAFF. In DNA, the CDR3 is TGTGCCAGCAGCTTAGATGTGGTTCGGGGGCAACCTCCTAGGAACACTGAAGCTTTCTTT.

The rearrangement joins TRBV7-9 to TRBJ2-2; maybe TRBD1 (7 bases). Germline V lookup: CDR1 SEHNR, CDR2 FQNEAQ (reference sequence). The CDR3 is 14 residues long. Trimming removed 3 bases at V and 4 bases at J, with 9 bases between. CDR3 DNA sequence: TGTGCCAGCAGCTTTCAGGGGGGCACCGGGGAGCTGTTTTTT. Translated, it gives CASSFQGGTGELFF.

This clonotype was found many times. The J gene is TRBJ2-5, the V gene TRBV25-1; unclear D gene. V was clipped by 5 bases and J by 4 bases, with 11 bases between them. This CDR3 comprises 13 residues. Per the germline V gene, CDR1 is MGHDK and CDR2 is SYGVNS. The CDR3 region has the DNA TGTGCCAGCAGTCGGGCTACCCTAGAGACCCAGTACTTC. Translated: CASSRATLETQYF.

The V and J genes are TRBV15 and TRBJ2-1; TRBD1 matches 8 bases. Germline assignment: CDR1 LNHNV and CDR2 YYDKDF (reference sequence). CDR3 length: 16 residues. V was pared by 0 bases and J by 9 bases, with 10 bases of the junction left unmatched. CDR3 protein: CATSRDLGGQGPEQFF. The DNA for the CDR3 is TGTGCCACCAGCAGAGATTTAGGCGGACAGGGTCCTGAGCAGTTCTTC.

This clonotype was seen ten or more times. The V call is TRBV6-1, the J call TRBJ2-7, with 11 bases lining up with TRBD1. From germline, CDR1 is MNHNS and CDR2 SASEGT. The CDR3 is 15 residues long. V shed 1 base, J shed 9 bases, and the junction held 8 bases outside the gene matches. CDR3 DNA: TGTGCCAGCAGTGAAGTTACCGGACAGGGGGCGCGGCAGTACTTC. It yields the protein CASSEVTGQGARQYF.